The rows below give T cell receptor beta chains drawn from one sample of a study of OX40 agonist ivuxolimab in advanced cancers. Clones were read by immunoSEQ multiplex PCR, and TCRdb kept only the in-frame ones, dropping some. The table has 95,000 to 100,000 clones, approximately 84% seen once. The sample in question was CD4+ or CD8+ T cells sorted from blood, obtained in a trial of the OX40 agonist ivuxolimab. The receptors were gathered from an adult with an advanced solid tumor such as melanoma, head and neck, liver or kidney cancer. Both conserved end residues are part of each CDR3. D genes are given only for firm matches. Clone sizes are given selectively: once, few, many, or a class where the clone is expanded.

clone_size,d_call,v_call,j_call,cdr3_aa,cdr3_nt
.,.,TRBV27,TRBJ2-7,CASSLGGGYEQYF,TGTGCCAGCAGTTTAGGGGGCGGATACGAGCAGTACTTC
.,.,TRBV9,TRBJ1-3,CASSLDGQTPPGNTIYF,TGTGCCAGCAGTCTAGACGGACAGACACCCCCTGGAAACACCATATATTTT
.,.,TRBV5-4,TRBJ2-1,CASSPDRREKQFF,TGTGCCAGCAGTCCAGACCGCAGGGAGAAGCAGTTCTTC
.,.,TRBV6-5,TRBJ2-7,CASSYTPAQGGEQYF,TGTGCCAGCAGTTACACCCCCGCCCAGGGGGGCGAGCAGTACTTC
.,.,TRBV6-1,TRBJ2-5,CASSGPGAGSAQYF,TGTGCCAGCAGTGGGCCTGGCGCGGGGAGCGCCCAGTACTTC
.,.,TRBV30,TRBJ2-7,CAWSVMPRAGEQYF,TGTGCCTGGAGTGTAATGCCCAGGGCGGGCGAGCAGTACTTC
.,.,TRBV6-5,TRBJ2-1,CASSGSGLQFF,TGTGCCAGCAGTGGCTCGGGATTACAGTTCTTC
.,.,TRBV5-1,TRBJ1-1,CASSLLEDYTEAFF,TGCGCCAGCAGCTTGTTGGAAGATTACACTGAAGCTTTCTTT
.,.,TRBV27,TRBJ1-2,CASSPAPGGDGYTF,TGTGCCAGCAGTCCCGCGCCTGGTGGAGATGGCTACACCTTC
.,.,TRBV6-6,TRBJ2-2,CASRRQGSGELFF,TGTGCCAGCCGACGCCAGGGTTCGGGGGAGCTGTTTTTT
.,.,TRBV5-6,TRBJ1-1,CASSLLEQKPTEAFF,TGTGCCAGCAGCTTGCTGGAACAGAAACCCACTGAAGCTTTCTTT
.,TRBD2,TRBV5-6,TRBJ2-1,CASSLPSGVNEQFF,TGTGCCAGCAGCTTGCCTAGCGGGGTAAATGAGCAGTTCTTC
.,TRBD2,TRBV27,TRBJ2-1,CASSSGGSYNEQFF,TGTGCCAGCAGTTCGGGGGGTTCCTACAATGAGCAGTTCTTC
.,.,TRBV2,TRBJ2-7,CASSDAPYEQYF,TGTGCCAGCAGTGACGCCCCCTACGAGCAGTACTTC
.,.,TRBV11-2,TRBJ2-3,CASSQVASGTDTQYF,TGTGCCAGCAGTCAAGTAGCTAGCGGCACAGATACGCAGTATTTT
.,.,TRBV7-9,TRBJ1-4,CASSLDRETNEKLFF,TGTGCCAGCAGCTTAGACCGGGAGACTAATGAAAAACTGTTTTTT
.,.,TRBV11-2,TRBJ2-3,CASSLGGKDTQYF,TGTGCCAGCAGCTTGGGCGGGAAAGATACGCAGTATTTT
.,TRBD1,TRBV7-6,TRBJ1-6,CASSLDRGALGSPLHF,TGTGCCAGCAGCTTGGACAGGGGAGCCCTGGGTTCACCCCTCCACTTT
.,TRBD1,TRBV19,TRBJ2-7,CASTRTGQGLHEQYF,TGTGCCAGTACTCGTACGGGACAGGGTCTGCACGAGCAGTACTTC
.,TRBD1,TRBV18,TRBJ2-2,CASSPLSQGASNTGELFF,TGTGCCAGCTCACCACTTTCCCAGGGGGCGTCGAACACCGGGGAGCTGTTTTTT
.,.,TRBV11-2,TRBJ1-2,CASSSWSGYTF,TGTGCCAGCAGCTCGTGGAGTGGCTACACCTTC
.,TRBD2,TRBV5-1,TRBJ2-1,CASTPGGSSYNEQFF,TGCGCCAGCACCCCAGGCGGGAGCTCCTACAATGAGCAGTTCTTC
.,TRBD2,TRBV14,TRBJ2-1,CASSQDIGTSSYNEQFF,TGTGCCAGCAGCCAAGATATTGGGACTAGCTCCTACAATGAGCAGTTCTTC
.,.,TRBV7-9,TRBJ1-5,CASGRGAALQPQHF,TGTGCCAGCGGTCGAGGGGCGGCTTTGCAGCCCCAGCATTTT
.,TRBD1,TRBV2,TRBJ1-1,CASSVNRQGKGCF,TGTGCCAGCAGTGTTAACCGACAGGGAAAGGGATGCTTT
.,TRBD2,TRBV9,TRBJ2-3,CASSEGLAGTDTQYF,TGTGCCAGCAGCGAGGGACTAGCGGGGACAGATACGCAGTATTTT
.,TRBD1,TRBV19,TRBJ1-2,CASSIEEGRGPYGYTF,TGTGCCAGTAGTATAGAGGAGGGCAGGGGGCCGTATGGCTACACCTTC
.,.,TRBV5-1,TRBJ1-2,CASSLGRNATF,TGCGCCAGCAGCTTGGGGCGTAACGCCACCTTC
.,.,TRBV15,TRBJ2-7,CATSRGVPRANGQYF,TGTGCCACCAGCAGAGGAGTCCCTAGAGCTAACGGGCAGTACTTC
.,.,TRBV10-3,TRBJ2-7,CAIGLSYEQYF,TGTGCCATCGGTCTCTCCTACGAGCAGTACTTC
.,.,TRBV9,TRBJ2-1,CASSVVEHNEQFF,TGTGCCAGCAGCGTAGTAGAACACAATGAGCAGTTCTTC
.,.,TRBV11-2,TRBJ1-5,CASSLLSGDNQPQHF,TGTGCCAGCAGCTTACTTTCAGGGGACAATCAGCCCCAGCATTTT
.,.,TRBV30,TRBJ2-7,CAWSRDGLYEQYF,TGTGCCTGGAGTCGGGACGGGCTCTACGAGCAGTACTTC
once,TRBD2,TRBV11-2,TRBJ2-7,CASSLGGLAGGSEQYF,TGTGCCAGCAGCTTAGGGGGACTAGCGGGAGGATCCGAGCAGTACTTC
.,.,TRBV10-3,TRBJ2-2,CAISSTGRTGELFF,TGTGCCATCAGCTCGACAGGGAGGACCGGGGAGCTGTTTTTT
.,TRBD1,TRBV19,TRBJ1-4,CASTGQGIATNEKLFF,TGTGCCAGTACTGGACAGGGAATTGCGACTAATGAAAAACTGTTTTTT
few,TRBD1,TRBV5-1,TRBJ2-3,CASSLVGGGTDTQYF,TGCGCCAGCAGCTTGGTAGGGGGCGGGACAGATACGCAGTATTTT
.,.,TRBV19,TRBJ2-1,CASLGGLEQFF,TGTGCCAGTTTAGGGGGTCTGGAGCAGTTCTTC
.,TRBD1,TRBV6-6,TRBJ2-5,CASSLRDRGDQYF,TGTGCCAGCAGTCTCCGGGACAGGGGGGACCAGTACTTC
once,TRBD1,TRBV2,TRBJ2-3,CASSERDRSTDTQYF,TGTGCCAGCAGTGAGCGGGACAGGAGCACAGATACGCAGTATTTT
.,.,TRBV5-8,TRBJ2-6,CASGSGTALSGANVLTF,TGTGCCAGTGGGTCCGGGACTGCCCTCTCTGGGGCCAACGTCCTGACTTTC
.,TRBD1,TRBV6-5,TRBJ1-1,CASSYTGQAFF,TGTGCCAGCAGTTACACGGGACAGGCTTTCTTT
.,TRBD1,TRBV11-3,TRBJ2-3,CASSLGGQVQDTQYF,TGTGCCAGCAGCTTAGGGGGACAGGTTCAAGATACGCAGTATTTT
.,.,TRBV7-2,TRBJ2-7,CASTPSRGGVSGEQYF,TGTGCCAGCACCCCCTCCCGTGGGGGTGTCTCCGGCGAGCAGTACTTC
.,.,TRBV4-3,TRBJ2-3,CASSQEERTDTQYF,TGCGCCAGCAGCCAAGAGGAGCGGACAGATACGCAGTATTTT